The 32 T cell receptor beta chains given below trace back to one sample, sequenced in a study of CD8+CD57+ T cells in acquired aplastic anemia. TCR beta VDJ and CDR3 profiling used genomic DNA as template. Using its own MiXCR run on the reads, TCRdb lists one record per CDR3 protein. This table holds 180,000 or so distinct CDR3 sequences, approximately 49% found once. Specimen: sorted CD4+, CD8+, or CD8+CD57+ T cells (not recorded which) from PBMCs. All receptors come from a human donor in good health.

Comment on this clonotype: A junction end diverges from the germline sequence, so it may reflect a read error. The CDR3 sequence: CASSSTGAVETQYF. CDR3 nucleotide sequence: TGTGCCAGTAGCTCCACTGGGGCAGTAGAGACCCAGTACTTC. The genes are TRBV7-3 and TRBJ2-5, with D maybe TRBD1 (5 bases). The CDR3 is made up of 14 amino acids. Germline V gene sequence: CDR1 SGHTA, CDR2 FQGTGA.

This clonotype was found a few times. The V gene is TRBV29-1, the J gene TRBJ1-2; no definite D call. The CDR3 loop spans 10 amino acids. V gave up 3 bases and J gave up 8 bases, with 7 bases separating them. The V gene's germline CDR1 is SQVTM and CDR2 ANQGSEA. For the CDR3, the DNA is TGCAGCGTTGAGGTAATCGGCTACACCTTC. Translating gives CSVEVIGYTF. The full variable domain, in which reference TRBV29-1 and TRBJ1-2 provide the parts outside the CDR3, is SAVISQKPSRDICQRGTSLTIQCQVDSQVTMMFWYRQQPGQSLTLIATANQGSEATYESGFVIDKFPISRPNLTFSTLTVSNMSPEDSSIYLCSVEVIGYTFGSGTRLTVV.

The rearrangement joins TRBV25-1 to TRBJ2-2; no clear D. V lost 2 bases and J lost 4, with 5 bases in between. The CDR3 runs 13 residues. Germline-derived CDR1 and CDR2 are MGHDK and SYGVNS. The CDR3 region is CASSEHATGELFF. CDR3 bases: TGTGCCAGCAGTGAACATGCCACCGGGGAGCTGTTTTTT.

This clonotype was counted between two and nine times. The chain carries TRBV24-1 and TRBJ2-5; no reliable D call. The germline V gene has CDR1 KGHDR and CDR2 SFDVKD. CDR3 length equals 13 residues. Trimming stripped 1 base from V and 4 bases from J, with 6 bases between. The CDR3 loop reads CATSDFPSETQYF. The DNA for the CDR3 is TGTGCCACCAGTGATTTCCCTTCAGAGACCCAGTACTTC.

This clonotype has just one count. The CDR3 loop reads CASKGGEKLFF. The CDR3 DNA reads TGTGCCAGCAAAGGGGGCGAAAAACTGTTTTTT. This chain uses TRBV2 with TRBJ1-4, with 7 bases identical to TRBD1. There are 11 residues in the CDR3. CDR1 SNHLY and CDR2 FYNNEI come from the germline V gene. J lost 8 bases, V lost 7 bases, and 1 base had no gene match.

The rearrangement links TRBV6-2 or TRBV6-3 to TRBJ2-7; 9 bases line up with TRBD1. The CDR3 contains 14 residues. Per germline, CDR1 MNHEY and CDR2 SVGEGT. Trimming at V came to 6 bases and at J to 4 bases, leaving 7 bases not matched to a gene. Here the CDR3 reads CASSEPGQGYEQYF. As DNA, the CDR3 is TGTGCCAGCAGCGAACCGGGACAGGGTTACGAGCAGTACTTC.

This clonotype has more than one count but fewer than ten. This CDR3 reads CASSQTGRGLNYGYTF. The CDR3 bases are TGTGCCAGCAGCCAGACAGGGAGGGGGTTGAACTATGGCTACACCTTC. The chain is built from TRBV4-2 and TRBJ1-2; the match to TRBD1 covers 7 bases. J was trimmed by 2 bases and V by 3 bases; bases with no gene match: 9. The germline V gene encodes CDR1 LGHNA and CDR2 YNFKEQ. The CDR3 spans 16 residues.

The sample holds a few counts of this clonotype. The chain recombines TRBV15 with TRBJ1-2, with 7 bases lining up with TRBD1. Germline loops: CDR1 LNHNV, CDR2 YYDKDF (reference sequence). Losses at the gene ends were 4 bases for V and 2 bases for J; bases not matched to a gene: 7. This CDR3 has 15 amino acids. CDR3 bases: TGTGCCACCAGCAACCCAGGACAGGCCAACTATGGCTACACCTTC. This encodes CATSNPGQANYGYTF.

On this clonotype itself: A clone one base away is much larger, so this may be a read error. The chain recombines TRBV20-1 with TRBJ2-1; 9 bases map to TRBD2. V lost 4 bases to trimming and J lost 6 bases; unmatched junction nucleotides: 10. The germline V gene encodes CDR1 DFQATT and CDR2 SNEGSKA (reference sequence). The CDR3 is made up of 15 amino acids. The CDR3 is CSATKPVTSGNEQFF. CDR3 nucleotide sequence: TGCAGTGCTACTAAGCCCGTGACTAGCGGCAATGAGCAGTTCTTC.

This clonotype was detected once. The CDR3 DNA follows: TGTGCCAGCATGCGCGGGAGGGCAGTAGAGACCCAGTACTTC. The encoded protein is CASMRGRAVETQYF. V and J are TRBV7-9 and TRBJ2-5; 9 bases map to TRBD2. Germline V gene lookup returns CDR1 SEHNR and CDR2 FQNEAQ (reference sequence). This CDR3 spans 14 amino acids. Trimming cost V 7 bases and J 4 bases; bases outside gene matches: 7.

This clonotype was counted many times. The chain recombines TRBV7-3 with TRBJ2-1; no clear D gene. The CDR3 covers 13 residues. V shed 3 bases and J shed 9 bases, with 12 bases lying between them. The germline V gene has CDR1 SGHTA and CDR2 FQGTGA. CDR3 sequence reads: CASSFRLGGEQFF. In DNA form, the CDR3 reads TGTGCCAGCAGCTTTCGGCTCGGCGGTGAGCAGTTCTTC.

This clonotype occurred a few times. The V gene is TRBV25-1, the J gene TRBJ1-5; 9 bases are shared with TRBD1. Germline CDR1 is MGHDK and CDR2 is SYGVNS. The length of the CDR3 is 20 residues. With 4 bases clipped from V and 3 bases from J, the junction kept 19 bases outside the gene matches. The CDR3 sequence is CASSGLRDRETRQSNQPQHF. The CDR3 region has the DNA TGTGCCAGCAGTGGACTCCGGGACAGGGAGACGAGACAATCCAATCAGCCCCAGCATTTT. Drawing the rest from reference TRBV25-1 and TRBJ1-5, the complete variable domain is EADIYQTPRYLVIGTGKKITLECSQTMGHDKMYWYQQDPGMELHLIHYSYGVNSTEKGDLSSESTVSRIRTEHFPLTLESARPSHTSQYLCASSGLRDRETRQSNQPQHFGDGTRLSIL.

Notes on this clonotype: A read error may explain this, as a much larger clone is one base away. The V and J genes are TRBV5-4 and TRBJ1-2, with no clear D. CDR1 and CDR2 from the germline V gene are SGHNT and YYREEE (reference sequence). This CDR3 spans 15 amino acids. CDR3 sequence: CASSSGQSEGYGHTF. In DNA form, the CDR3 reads TGTGCCAGCAGCTCCGGCCAGTCGGAGGGCTATGGCCACACCTTC.

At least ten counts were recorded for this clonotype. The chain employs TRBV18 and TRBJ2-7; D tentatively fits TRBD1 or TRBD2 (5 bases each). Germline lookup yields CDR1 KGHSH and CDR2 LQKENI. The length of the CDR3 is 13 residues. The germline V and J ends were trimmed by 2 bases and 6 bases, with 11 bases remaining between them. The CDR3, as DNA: TGTGCCAGCTCACCAACTGGGGGATCCGAGCAGTACTTC. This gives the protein CASSPTGGSEQYF.

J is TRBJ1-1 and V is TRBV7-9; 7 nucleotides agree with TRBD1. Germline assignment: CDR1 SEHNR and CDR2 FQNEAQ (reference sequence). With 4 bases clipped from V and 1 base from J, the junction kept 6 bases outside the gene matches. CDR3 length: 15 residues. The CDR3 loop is CASSSGTAQNTEAFF. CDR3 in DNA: TGTGCCAGCAGCTCCGGGACAGCTCAGAACACTGAAGCTTTCTTT.

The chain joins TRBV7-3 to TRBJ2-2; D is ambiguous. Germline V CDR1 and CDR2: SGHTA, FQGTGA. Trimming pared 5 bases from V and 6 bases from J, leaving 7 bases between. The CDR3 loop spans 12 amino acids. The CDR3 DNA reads TGTGCCAGCAGCCACCCCTCCGGGGAGCTGTTTTTT. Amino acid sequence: CASSHPSGELFF. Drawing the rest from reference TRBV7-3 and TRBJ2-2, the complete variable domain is GAGVSQTPSNKVTEKGKYVELRCDPISGHTALYWYRQSLGQGPEFLIYFQGTGAADDSGLPNDRFFAVRPEGSVSTLKIQRTERGDSAVYLCASSHPSGELFFGEGSRLTVL.

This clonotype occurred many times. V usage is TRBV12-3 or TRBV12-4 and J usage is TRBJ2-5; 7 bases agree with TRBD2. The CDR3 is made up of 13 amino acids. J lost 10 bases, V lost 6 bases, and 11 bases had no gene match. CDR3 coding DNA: TGTGCCAGCAGATCAGGCGGGGGTGAGGGCCAGTACTTC. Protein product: CASRSGGGEGQYF.

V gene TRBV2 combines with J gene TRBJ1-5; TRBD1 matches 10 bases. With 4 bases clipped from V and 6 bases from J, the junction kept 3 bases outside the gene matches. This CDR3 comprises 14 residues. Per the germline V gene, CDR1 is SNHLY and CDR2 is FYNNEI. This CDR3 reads CASSVWDRGQPQHF. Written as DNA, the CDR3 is TGTGCCAGCAGTGTGTGGGACAGGGGTCAGCCCCAGCATTTT.

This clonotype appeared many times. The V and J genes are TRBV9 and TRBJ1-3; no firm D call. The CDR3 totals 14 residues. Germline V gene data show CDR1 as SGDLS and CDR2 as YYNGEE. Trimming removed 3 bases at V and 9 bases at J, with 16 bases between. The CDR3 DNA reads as TGTGCCAGCAGCGCAGTATCACAATCTAGCACCATATATTTT. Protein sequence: CASSAVSQSSTIYF. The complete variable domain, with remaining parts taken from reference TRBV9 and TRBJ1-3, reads DSGVTQTPKHLITATGQRVTLRCSPRSGDLSVYWYQQSLDQGLQFLIQYYNGEERAKGNILERFSAQQFPDLHSELNLSSLELGDSALYFCASSAVSQSSTIYFGEGSWLTVV.

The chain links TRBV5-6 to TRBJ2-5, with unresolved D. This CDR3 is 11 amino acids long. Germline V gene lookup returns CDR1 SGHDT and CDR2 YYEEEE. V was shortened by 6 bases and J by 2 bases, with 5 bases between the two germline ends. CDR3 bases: TGTGCCAGCAAACGGCAAGAGACCCAGTACTTC. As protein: CASKRQETQYF.

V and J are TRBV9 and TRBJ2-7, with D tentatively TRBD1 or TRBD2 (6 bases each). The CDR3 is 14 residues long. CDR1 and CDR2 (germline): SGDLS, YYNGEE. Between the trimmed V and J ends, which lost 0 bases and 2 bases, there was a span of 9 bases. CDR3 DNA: TGTGCCAGCAGCGTAGGCGGGGACACCTACGAGCAGTACTTC. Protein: CASSVGGDTYEQYF.

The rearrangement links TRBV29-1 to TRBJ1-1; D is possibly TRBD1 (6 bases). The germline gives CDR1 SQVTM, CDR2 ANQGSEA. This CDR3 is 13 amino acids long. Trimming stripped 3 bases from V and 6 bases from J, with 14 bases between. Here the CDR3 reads CSVEVTGGSEAFF. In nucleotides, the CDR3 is TGCAGCGTTGAGGTCACCGGGGGCTCTGAAGCTTTCTTT.

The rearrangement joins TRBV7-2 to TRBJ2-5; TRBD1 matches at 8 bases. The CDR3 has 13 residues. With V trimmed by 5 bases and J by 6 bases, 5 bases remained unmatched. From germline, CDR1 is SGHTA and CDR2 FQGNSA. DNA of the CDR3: TGTGCCAGCAGCATAAGACAGGGGCAGACCCAGTACTTC. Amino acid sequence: CASSIRQGQTQYF. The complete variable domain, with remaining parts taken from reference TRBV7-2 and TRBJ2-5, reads GAGVSQSPSNKVTEKGKDVELRCDPISGHTALYWYRQSLGQGLEFLIYFQGNSAPDKSGLPSDRFSAERTGGSVSTLTIQRTQQEDSAVYLCASSIRQGQTQYFGPGTRLLVL.

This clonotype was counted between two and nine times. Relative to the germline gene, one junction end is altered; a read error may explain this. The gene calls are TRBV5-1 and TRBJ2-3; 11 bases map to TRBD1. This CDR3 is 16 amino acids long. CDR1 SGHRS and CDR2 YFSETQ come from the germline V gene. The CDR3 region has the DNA TGCGCCAGCAGCTCCGGACAGGGGGCGCTTATCAATACGCCGTATTTT. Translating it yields CASSSGQGALINTPYF.

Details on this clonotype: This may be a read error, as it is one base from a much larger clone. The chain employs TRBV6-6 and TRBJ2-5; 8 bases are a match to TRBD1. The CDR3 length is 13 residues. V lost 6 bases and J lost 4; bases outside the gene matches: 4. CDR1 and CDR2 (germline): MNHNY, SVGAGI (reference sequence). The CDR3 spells CASRRRGPETQYF. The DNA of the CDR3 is TGTGCCAGCAGACGCAGGGGGCCAGAGACCCAGTACTTC.

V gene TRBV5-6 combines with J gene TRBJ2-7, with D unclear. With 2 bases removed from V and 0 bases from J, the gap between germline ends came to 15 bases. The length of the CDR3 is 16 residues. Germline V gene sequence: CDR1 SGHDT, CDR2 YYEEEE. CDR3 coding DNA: TGTGCCAGCAGCTTCTGGTCAGACCTAAACTCCTACGAGCAGTACTTC. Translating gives CASSFWSDLNSYEQYF.

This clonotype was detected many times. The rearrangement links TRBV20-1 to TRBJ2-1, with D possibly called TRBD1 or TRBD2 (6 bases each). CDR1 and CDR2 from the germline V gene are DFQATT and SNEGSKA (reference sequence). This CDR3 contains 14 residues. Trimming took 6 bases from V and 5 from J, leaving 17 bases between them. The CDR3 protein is CSARRGRKNNEQFF. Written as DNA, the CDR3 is TGCAGTGCCCGAAGGGGGAGGAAAAACAATGAGCAGTTCTTC.

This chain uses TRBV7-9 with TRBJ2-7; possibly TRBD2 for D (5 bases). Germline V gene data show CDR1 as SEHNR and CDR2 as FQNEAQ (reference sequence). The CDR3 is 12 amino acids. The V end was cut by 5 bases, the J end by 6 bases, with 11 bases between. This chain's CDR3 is CASSPAEGEQYF. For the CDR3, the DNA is TGTGCCAGCAGCCCTGCCGAGGGCGAGCAGTACTTC.

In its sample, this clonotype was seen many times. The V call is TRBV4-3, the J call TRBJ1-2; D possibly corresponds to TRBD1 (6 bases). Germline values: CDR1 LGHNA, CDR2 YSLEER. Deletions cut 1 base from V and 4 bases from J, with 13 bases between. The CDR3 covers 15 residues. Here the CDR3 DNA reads TGCGCCAGCAGCCAAGCGCGGCAGGGGACCTATGGCTACACCTTC. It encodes CASSQARQGTYGYTF.

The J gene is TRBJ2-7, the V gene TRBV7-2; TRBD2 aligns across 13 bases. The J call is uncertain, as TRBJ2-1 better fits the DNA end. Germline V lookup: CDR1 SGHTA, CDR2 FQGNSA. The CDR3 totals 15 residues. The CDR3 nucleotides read TGTGCCAGCAGGCCTACTAGCGGGGGGGCCGGCGAGCAGTTCTTC. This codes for CASRPTSGGAGEQFF.

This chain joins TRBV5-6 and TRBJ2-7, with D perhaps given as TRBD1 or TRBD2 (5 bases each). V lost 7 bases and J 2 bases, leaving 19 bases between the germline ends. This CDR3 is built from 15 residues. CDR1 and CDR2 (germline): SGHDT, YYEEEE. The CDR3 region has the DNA TGTGCCAGCGGCTGGATGGGACCGCAAACCTACGAGCAGTACTTC. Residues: CASGWMGPQTYEQYF.

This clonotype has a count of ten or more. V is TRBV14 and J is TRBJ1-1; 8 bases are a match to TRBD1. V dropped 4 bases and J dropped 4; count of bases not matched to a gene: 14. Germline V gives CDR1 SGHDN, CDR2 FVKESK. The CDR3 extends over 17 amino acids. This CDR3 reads CASSRDGQGAWTTEAFF. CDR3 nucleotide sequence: TGTGCCAGCAGCCGAGACGGACAGGGAGCTTGGACCACTGAAGCTTTCTTT.